The following is a TCR beta chain sequence with its context. It lacks a known antigen. The sample holds no much larger clone one base away, and base qualities are not on file. The sample belongs to a study of T cell changes during pregnancy in multiple sclerosis (dated by TCRdb to about 2019). Describing the broader study: The study looked at changes in the T cell repertoire across pregnancy in women with multiple sclerosis.

Library creation used the immunoSEQ multiplex PCR assay. TCRdb limited this immuneACCESS table to in-frame rearrangements with V and J called. A share of clones is missing; checked studies link under half to unresolved V genes, and the rest is unexplained. This sample holds approximately 45,000 clones; around nine tenths were observed only once. The ten most abundant clones make up more than 0.35% of the sample. Its CDR3 holds 15 amino acids, cysteine through phenylalanine. The retained sequence is limited to the CDR3, 45 bases, with the frame set at the first base. The germline V gene (reference sequence) gives CDR1 as MNHEY and CDR2 as SMNVEV. Trimming takes 5 bases off V and 4 bases off J; junction bases not matched to a gene: 8.

The receptor chain draws on TRBV27 and TRBJ2-1, with 7 middle bases fitting TRBD1. Source: CD4+ T cells from peripheral blood mononuclear cells, taken in the second trimester of pregnancy. The sequence was collected from a female donor in good health, enrolled as a control in a pregnancy study. The sequenced DNA is TGTGCCAGCAGTCCCCGGACAGGTAGTTACAATGAGCAGTTCTTC. This codes for CASSPRTGSYNEQFF.